A selection of T cell receptor beta chains follows, all from one sample in a study of shared clonotypes between healthy human individuals. The method was immunoSEQ multiplex PCR; TCRdb's version includes in-frame clones alone and lacks a portion of them. The table lists about 1 million clones, roughly 80% of them singletons, with approximately 1.3% in the top ten. The sequencing input was memory CD4+ T cells sorted from blood. These receptors all stem from a man between 18 and 35 years old in good health. Both conserved end residues are part of each CDR3. Fields, in order: J gene, clone size, V gene, D gene, CDR3 DNA, CDR3 protein. D genes are given only for firm matches. Clone size, where shown, is once, few, many, or a class for clones that have expanded.

>TRBJ2-5|once|TRBV5-4|TRBD2
TGTGCCAGCAGCCTCGGGACTAGCGGGAGTCACCAAGAGACCCAGTACTTC
CASSLGTSGSHQETQYF
>TRBJ2-2|few|TRBV30|.
TGTGCCTGGGCAGCCGGGGAGCTGTTTTTT
CAWAAGELFF
>TRBJ1-1|.|TRBV5-5|.
TGTGCCAGCAGCCCCCTCCGGGCGAACACTGAAGCTTTCTTT
CASSPLRANTEAFF
>TRBJ2-1|.|TRBV6-1|.
TGTGCCAGCAGTGTCTACAATGAGCAGTTCTTC
CASSVYNEQFF
>TRBJ1-1|.|TRBV5-1|.
TGCGCCAGCAGTTCCTCCGGATGGAACACTGAAGCTTTCTTT
CASSSSGWNTEAFF
>TRBJ2-7|.|TRBV5-8|.
TGTGCCAGCAGCTTTTCTGGGACATCCTCCTACGAGCAGTACTTC
CASSFSGTSSYEQYF
>TRBJ1-2|few|TRBV2|.
TGTGCCGCGGGACGGGATGGTGGCTACACCTTC
CAAGRDGGYTF
>TRBJ2-3|.|TRBV5-1|.
TGCGCCAGCAGCTTGGAGGGCAAGGCCGTGAATACGCAGTATTTT
CASSLEGKAVNTQYF
>TRBJ2-1|once|TRBV9|.
TGTGCCAGCAGCGTAACGGGATATTCCTACAATGAGCAGTTCTTC
CASSVTGYSYNEQFF
>TRBJ2-2|.|TRBV5-1|.
TGCGCCAGCAGCACTGGACAGAAGGGGGACACCGGGGAGCTGTTTTTT
CASSTGQKGDTGELFF
>TRBJ1-5|.|TRBV15|.
TGTGCCACCAGCAGACCCGGGACACAGCGAAATCAGCCCCAGCATTTT
CATSRPGTQRNQPQHF
>TRBJ1-5|.|TRBV19|TRBD1
TGTGCCAGTAGTATTAGGGCCCGCGGGACAGGGGCCTCCATGGATCAGCCCCAGCATTTT
CASSIRARGTGASMDQPQHF
>TRBJ2-7|.|TRBV2|TRBD1
TGTGCCAGCAGTGAATTAGGGACAGGGTCCTACGAGCAGTACTTC
CASSELGTGSYEQYF
>TRBJ1-4|.|TRBV10-1|.
TGCGCCAGCAGTGAGTCTGGGGTTGGGGAAAAACTGTTTTTT
CASSESGVGEKLFF
>TRBJ1-5|few|TRBV10-3|TRBD1
TGTGCCATCAGTGACCACCAGGGGGGAAATCAGCCCCAGCATTTT
CAISDHQGGNQPQHF
>TRBJ2-3|.|TRBV19|TRBD2
TGTGCCACCAATAGCGGGGGACCCCTCGGTACGCAGTATTTT
CATNSGGPLGTQYF
>TRBJ2-2|.|TRBV2|.
TGTGCCAGCGAATACCTACCTAACACCGGGGAGCTGTTTTTT
CASEYLPNTGELFF
>TRBJ2-4|.|TRBV5-6|.
TGTGCCAGCAGCACAGGACAGCCCAAAAACATTCAGTACTTC
CASSTGQPKNIQYF
>TRBJ2-5|.|TRBV7-8|.
TGTGCCAGCAGCTTTGGGGGGTCTGGGACCCAGTACTTC
CASSFGGSGTQYF
>TRBJ2-4|.|TRBV28|.
TGTGCCACGAGGGATAGAAAAATGGACATTCAGTACTTC
CATRDRKMDIQYF
>TRBJ1-2|.|TRBV28|TRBD1
TGTGCCAGCACCGCTCAGGGGGCGCGGGGCTACACCTTC
CASTAQGARGYTF
>TRBJ2-1|once|TRBV9|TRBD1
TGTGCCAGCAGCCCTCGGGACAGAGTTTACAATGAGCAGTTCTTC
CASSPRDRVYNEQFF
>TRBJ1-4|.|TRBV6-1|.
TGTGCCAGCAGTGAATACAGGGTGTGGGGGGAAAATGAAAAACTGTTTTTT
CASSEYRVWGENEKLFF
>TRBJ1-2|.|TRBV4-1|TRBD1
TGCGCCAGCAGCCGCCAGGGGGGAAACTATGGCTACACCTTC
CASSRQGGNYGYTF
>TRBJ2-7|.|TRBV6-5|TRBD2
TGTGCCAGCAGTTTCAATAGCGGGAGCTCCTACGAGCAGTACTTC
CASSFNSGSSYEQYF
>TRBJ2-1|.|TRBV30|.
TGTGCCTGGAGGGTGCCGAACCGGTACAATGAGCAGTTCTTC
CAWRVPNRYNEQFF
>TRBJ1-1|.|TRBV9|.
TGTGCCAGCAGCGTAGCCCCTTTGGGAACTGAAGCTTTCTTT
CASSVAPLGTEAFF
>TRBJ2-7|.|TRBV2|.
TGTGCCAGCAGTGAACCCCCCTCCGAGCAGTACTTC
CASSEPPSEQYF
>TRBJ1-5|.|TRBV5-6|.
TGTGCCAGCAGCCACCAGACAGGCAATCAGCCCCAGCATTTT
CASSHQTGNQPQHF
>TRBJ1-4|few|TRBV7-2|.
TGTGCCAGCAGCTTAGACAACCGGGAAAAACTGTTTTTT
CASSLDNREKLFF
>TRBJ1-4|.|TRBV5-1|.
TGCGCCAGCAGCGATTCCGGGACAAGCAATGAAAAACTGTTTTTT
CASSDSGTSNEKLFF
>TRBJ1-1|.|TRBV27|.
TGTGCCAGCAGTGCACAGGGATGGGGCACTGAAGCTTTCTTT
CASSAQGWGTEAFF